This passage covers 22 T cell receptor beta chains from one sample sequenced in a study of blood T cell repertoires in COVID-19. Assay used: immunoSEQ multiplex PCR; TCRdb lists only in-frame clones, some missing. Here the sample spans roughly 34,000 clones, approximately 85% being singletons. Material for sequencing was peripheral blood. All receptors come from a man older than 75 with active COVID-19.

This chain connects TRBV7-2 to TRBJ2-3, with 8 bases fitting TRBD2. CDR1 and CDR2 from the germline V gene are SGHTA and FQGNSA. V lost 4 bases, J lost 5 bases, and 14 bases stayed unmatched. This CDR3 region has 17 residues. The CDR3 DNA sequence: TGTGCCAGCAGCTCGGAAGGGCTAGCGGGTACCGGAGATACGCAGTATTTT. Its translation is CASSSEGLAGTGDTQYF.

This clone was recorded only once. The V gene is TRBV10-1, the J gene TRBJ1-1; 8 bases are a match to TRBD1. CDR1 WNHNN and CDR2 SYGVQD come from the germline V gene (reference sequence). V lost 2 bases, J lost 3 bases, and 14 bases stayed unmatched. The CDR3 covers 18 residues. Here the CDR3 DNA reads TGCGCCAGCAGTGAGATTGAACGGACAGGGCAGTCGGACACTGAAGCTTTCTTT. Residues: CASSEIERTGQSDTEAFF.

A note on this clone: The same CDR3 can be traced to other DNA sequences in this sample. The chain is built from TRBV7-2 and TRBJ2-2; D ambiguous. This CDR3 spans 12 amino acids. The V gene lost 4 bases and the J gene lost 3 bases, with 3 bases spanning the gap. Germline loops: CDR1 SGHTA, CDR2 FQGNSA. Here the CDR3 DNA reads TGTGCCAGCAGCTCTTACACCGGGGAGCTGTTTTTT. This translates into CASSSYTGELFF.

The chain carries TRBV5-5 and TRBJ1-2; TRBD1 aligns across 8 bases. J gave up 0 bases and V 2 bases, and 9 bases lay outside the gene matches. The CDR3 is made up of 17 amino acids. CDR1 SGHKS and CDR2 YYEKEE come from the germline V gene (reference sequence). The CDR3 bases are TGTGCCAGCAGCTTTTTCGGACAGGGTGATGCTAACTATGGCTACACCTTC. Amino acids: CASSFFGQGDANYGYTF. Full variable domain (rest looked up from reference TRBV5-5 and TRBJ1-2): DAGVTQSPTHLIKTRGQQVTLRCSPISGHKSVSWYQQVLGQGPQFIFQYYEKEERGRGNFPDRFSARQFPNYSSELNVNALLLGDSALYLCASSFFGQGDANYGYTFGSGTRLTVV.

The rearrangement uses TRBV5-6 and TRBJ2-7, with D perhaps matching TRBD2 (6 bases). Germline V gene lookup returns CDR1 SGHDT and CDR2 YYEEEE. Deletions cut 0 bases from V and 11 bases from J, with 12 bases between. This CDR3 region has 12 residues. CDR3 amino acids: CASSLARGLEYF. The CDR3 coding sequence is TGTGCCAGCAGCTTGGCAAGGGGACTGGAGTACTTC.

The J gene is TRBJ2-1, the V gene TRBV6-5; 7 nucleotides line up with TRBD2. Trimming at V came to 7 bases and at J to 4 bases, leaving 10 bases not matched to a gene. CDR3 length: 15 amino acids. Germline lookup yields CDR1 MNHEY and CDR2 SVGAGI. The CDR3 loop is CASKGGTVIYNEQFF. The CDR3 region has the DNA TGTGCCAGCAAGGGAGGGACCGTAATTTACAATGAGCAGTTCTTC.

This clone appeared a few times. This sequence joins TRBV11-1 and TRBJ1-2; TRBD1 matches 7 bases. Germline loops: CDR1 SGHAT, CDR2 FQDESV (reference sequence). This CDR3 is 16 amino acids long. V dropped 2 bases and J dropped 4; count of bases not matched to a gene: 10. The CDR3 DNA is TGTGCCAGCAGCTTAAGAGACAGGGTCCCATTCTATGGCTACACCTTC. Protein sequence: CASSLRDRVPFYGYTF.

This chain links TRBV5-4 with TRBJ2-7; no reliable D call. The germline V and J ends were trimmed by 0 bases and 4 bases, with 8 bases remaining between them. The CDR3 is 13 residues long. Germline CDR1 SGHNT, CDR2 YYREEE (reference sequence). For the CDR3, the DNA is TGTGCCAGCAGCTTGGACGGGTCTTACGAGCAGTACTTC. It is translated as CASSLDGSYEQYF.

The rearrangement uses TRBV27 and TRBJ2-5, with 11 bases matching TRBD2. CDR3 length: 17 residues. After removal of 6 bases from V and 5 bases from J, the junction contained 14 bases not matched to a gene. Germline CDR1 reads MNHEY; CDR2 reads SMNVEV (reference sequence). Written as DNA, the CDR3 is TGTGCCAGCAGAAAGACCCTAGCGGGGGGCGGGGTGGAGACCCAGTACTTC. Its protein product is CASRKTLAGGGVETQYF.

The chain uses TRBV7-9 and TRBJ2-1; 7 positions agree with TRBD1. Unmatched junction bases numbered 7, after V lost 5 bases and J lost 9 bases. The germline V gene encodes CDR1 SEHNR and CDR2 FQNEAQ (reference sequence). The CDR3 extends over 13 amino acids. CDR3 in amino acids: CASSLQGVGEQFF. The DNA of the CDR3 is TGTGCCAGCAGCCTCCAGGGGGTGGGTGAGCAGTTCTTC.

The V and J genes are TRBV28 and TRBJ2-5; weak D call: TRBD2 (6 bases). The CDR3 runs 14 residues. Per germline, CDR1 MDHEN and CDR2 SYDVKM. V was clipped by 2 bases and J by 1 base, with 8 bases between them. The CDR3 region has the DNA TGTGCCAGCAGTTTAACTAGCCCCCAAGAGACCCAGTACTTC. Translation gives CASSLTSPQETQYF.

The V gene is TRBV7-8, the J gene TRBJ2-5; 7 positions match TRBD1. With V trimmed by 6 bases and J by 1 base, 8 bases remained unmatched. The CDR3 length is 15 residues. The germline V gene has CDR1 SGHVS and CDR2 FQNEAQ. The CDR3: CASRSGTVLQETQYF. CDR3 in DNA: TGTGCCAGCAGGTCCGGGACAGTTCTCCAAGAGACCCAGTACTTC. The whole variable domain, filled in from reference TRBV7-8 and TRBJ2-5, reads GAGVSQSPRYKVAKRGQDVALRCDPISGHVSLFWYQQALGQGPEFLTYFQNEAQLDKSGLPSDRFFAERPEGSVSTLKIQRTQQEDSAVYLCASRSGTVLQETQYFGPGTRLLVL.

The chain employs TRBV6-5 and TRBJ1-2, with 9 positions matching TRBD1. V lost 2 bases, J lost 6 bases, and 4 bases stayed unmatched. CDR3 length equals 14 residues. Germline lookup yields CDR1 MNHEY and CDR2 SVGAGI. Here the CDR3 reads CASSYVTGGNGYTF. DNA of the CDR3: TGTGCCAGCAGTTACGTCACAGGGGGCAATGGCTACACCTTC.

In this sample, this clone turned up once. The V call is TRBV6-6, the J call TRBJ1-4; TRBD1 matches at 11 bases. V trimming: 5 bases; J trimming: 8 bases; junction bases outside the gene matches: 4. CDR1 is MNHNY, CDR2 SVGAGI, per germline (reference sequence). The CDR3 runs to 14 residues. The CDR3, as DNA: TGTGCCAGCAGTAGGACAGGGGGCCTAGAAAAACTGTTTTTT. Its translation is CASSRTGGLEKLFF.

The rearrangement links TRBV9 to TRBJ1-1; a weak D match, TRBD1 (6 bases). V was trimmed by 0 bases and J by 4 bases, leaving 13 bases between them. The CDR3 contains 15 residues. Germline values: CDR1 SGDLS, CDR2 YYNGEE. The CDR3 loop reads CASSVVLQGSTEAFF. The CDR3 region has the DNA TGTGCCAGCAGCGTAGTTTTACAGGGCAGCACTGAAGCTTTCTTT. Filled out from reference TRBV9 and TRBJ1-1, the complete variable domain reads DSGVTQTPKHLITATGQRVTLRCSPRSGDLSVYWYQQSLDQGLQFLIQYYNGEERAKGNILERFSAQQFPDLHSELNLSSLELGDSALYFCASSVVLQGSTEAFFGQGTRLTVV.

This clone turned up a few times. The chain joins TRBV29-1 to TRBJ2-3; D is undetermined. This CDR3 comprises 14 residues. CDR1 and CDR2 from the germline V gene are SQVTM and ANQGSEA. The germline V and J ends were trimmed by 0 bases and 4 bases, with 11 bases remaining between them. The CDR3 sequence is CSVEEPLSPDTQYF. CDR3 in DNA: TGCAGCGTTGAAGAGCCATTGAGTCCAGATACGCAGTATTTT.

Here the CDR3 DNA reads TGTGCCAGCAGCTTGGACAGGTCTTACTACGAGCAGTACTTC. It yields the protein CASSLDRSYYEQYF. The rearrangement uses TRBV5-4 and TRBJ2-7, with TRBD1 as a possible D gene (5 bases). The CDR3 covers 14 residues. The V and J ends lost 0 bases and 3 bases respectively, with 10 bases between them. Germline lookup yields CDR1 SGHNT and CDR2 YYREEE (reference sequence).

CDR3 amino acids: CASSLDRDEQYF. The CDR3 DNA is TGTGCCAGCAGCCTCGACAGGGACGAGCAGTACTTC. The chain carries TRBV2 and TRBJ2-7; 7 bases are shared with TRBD1. The CDR3 spans 12 residues. Germline V gene sequence: CDR1 SNHLY, CDR2 FYNNEI. The V and J ends lost 6 bases and 5 bases, in that order; junction bases with no gene match: 4.

Here the CDR3 DNA reads TGTGCCAGCTCGCTTGCGGGGGACCGGCCCCAGCATTTT. Protein sequence: CASSLAGDRPQHF. The chain has TRBV18 and TRBJ1-5; possible D gene TRBD1, 5 bases. The ends were cut back, 6 bases at V and 9 bases at J, with 15 bases in the middle. Germline V gene sequence: CDR1 KGHSH, CDR2 LQKENI. The CDR3 totals 13 residues.

The genes are TRBV24-1 and TRBJ2-3, with a tentative D call TRBD1 (5 bases). Germline CDR1 KGHDR, CDR2 SFDVKD. The CDR3 runs to 16 residues. V was shortened by 0 bases and J by 2 bases, with 11 bases between the two germline ends. The chain's CDR3 is CATSDLRQGSTDTQYF. CDR3 coding DNA: TGTGCCACCAGTGATTTGAGGCAGGGATCCACAGATACGCAGTATTTT.

This chain uses TRBV6-5 with TRBJ1-1, with 8 positions matching TRBD1. In germline, CDR1 is MNHEY, CDR2 SVGAGI. The J segment lost 5 bases and the V segment lost 0 bases, leaving 5 bases of the junction unmatched. The CDR3 has 15 residues. In nucleotides, the CDR3 is TGTGCCAGCAGTTACTCGACAGGGGCCATGACTGAAGCTTTCTTT. Translated: CASSYSTGAMTEAFF.

The chain couples TRBV9 to TRBJ2-1, with 11 bases matching TRBD2. This CDR3 comprises 16 residues. Germline assignment: CDR1 SGDLS and CDR2 YYNGEE. The V and J ends lost 0 bases and 7 bases, in that order; junction bases with no gene match: 6. In DNA, the CDR3 is TGTGCCAGCAGCGTAGTGTCTAGCGGGGGGCTGAATGAGCAGTTCTTC. Residues: CASSVVSSGGLNEQFF.